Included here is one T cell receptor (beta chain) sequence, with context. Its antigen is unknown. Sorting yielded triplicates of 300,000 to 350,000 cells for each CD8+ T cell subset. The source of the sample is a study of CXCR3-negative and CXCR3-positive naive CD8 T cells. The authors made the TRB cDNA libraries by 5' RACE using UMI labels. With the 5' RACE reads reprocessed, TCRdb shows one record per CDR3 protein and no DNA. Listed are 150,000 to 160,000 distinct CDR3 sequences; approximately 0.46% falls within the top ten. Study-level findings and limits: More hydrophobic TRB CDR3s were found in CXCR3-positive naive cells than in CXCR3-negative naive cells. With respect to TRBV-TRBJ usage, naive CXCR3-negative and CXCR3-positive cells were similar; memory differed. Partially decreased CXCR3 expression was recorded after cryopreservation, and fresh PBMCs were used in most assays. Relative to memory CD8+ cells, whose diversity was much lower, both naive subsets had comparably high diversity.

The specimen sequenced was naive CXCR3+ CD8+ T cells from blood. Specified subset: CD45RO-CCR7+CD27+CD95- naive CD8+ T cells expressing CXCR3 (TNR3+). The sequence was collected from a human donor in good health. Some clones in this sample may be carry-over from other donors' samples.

The CDR3 protein is CASSLPSGGTDTQYF. The gene calls are TRBV7-2 and TRBJ2-3. There are 15 residues in the CDR3. Germline values: CDR1 SGHTA, CDR2 FQGNSA.